The sequence of this TCR beta chain was determined in a study of blood T cells in healthy people across ages (dated by TCRdb to about 2015). At the level of the whole study: Template switching captured roughly one uniquely barcoded TCR beta cDNA molecule per two T cells in model experiments. To track age-related changes in TCR beta repertoire diversity, the study relied on deep sequencing normalized with unique cDNA molecular identifiers. Four age groups were formed from the donors: young (average about 17 years), middle-aged (approximately 40), aged (roughly 56) and long-lived (more than 75). To avoid experimental bias, donors of different ages were randomly spread across the sequencing lanes. Two additional independent replicas of 1 million unique cDNA reads from the same blood draw were analyzed for two donors (one aged 18 to 30 and one aged 80 or older).

Library preparation used 5' RACE. TCRdb lists the instrument as Illumina HiSeq 2500. The second PCR ran for about 6 to 12 cycles and used a J-beta primer mix along with a sample-barcoded 5' primer. Each TCR beta cDNA molecule received a unique molecular identifier from a template-switch 5' adaptor carrying 12 random nucleotides. Each sample yielded at least 3 million CDR3-containing paired-end reads. The Mint cDNA synthesis kit, primed by a TRBC-specific oligonucleotide, was used to synthesize first-strand cDNA from all RNA. Following uracil-DNA glycosylase treatment, all cDNA underwent a first 18-cycle PCR with the universal primers M1SS and BC2_uni_R. The published analysis was carried out like this. For normalization, 1 million high-quality reads were randomly selected from each sample, with every read carrying a distinct molecular identifier. Instead of being binned into consensus sequences, reads that shared molecular identifiers were thrown out. MiTCR, with a Q25 quality threshold and the strictest error-elimination algorithm, was used for CDR3 identification, clonotype clustering and error correction. Lower-bound total TCR beta diversity was estimated with a nonparametric unseen species model using Euler transformation. The raw public reads went through TCRdb reprocessing: fastp at Q25, MiXCR clone calling, in-frame beta chains kept. Every CDR3 protein is listed once, alongside the most common genes and DNA of its rows. Clone size and V and J calls follow TCRdb, not the original study. Recorded for this sample are over 1,300,000 distinct CDR3 sequences; approximately 59% of them occurred a single time. The ten largest clones represent 5% to 7% of the sample.

The donors were some 36 Caucasian individuals from Russia, aged roughly 6 to 100 years, who were systemically healthy. About 10 milliliters of peripheral blood were drawn from each donor into EDTA-treated Vacutainer tubes. Ficoll-Paque density-gradient centrifugation was used to isolate PBMCs, with at least 7 million per sample. Total RNA was extracted from PBMCs with Trizol reagent, with at least 6 micrograms obtained per sample. The percentages of naive CD45RAhigh/CD27high T cells were determined by flow cytometry on a PBMC aliquot from every donor. Broader findings and caveats from the paper: The percentage of naive T cells measured by flow cytometry correlated strongly with observed TCR beta diversity. Observed TCR beta diversity per million T cells fell roughly linearly with age, and a significant reduction was already apparent by age roughly 40. Estimates of total diversity from one million sequenced T cells were regarded as lower bounds and underestimates. Because the CMV infection status of the donors was unknown, age-related changes in expanded clonotypes may potentially have been confounded. The long-lived group showed more naive CD4+ T cells, fewer expanded clones and increased TCR diversity than the aged group, suggesting age selection. Since profiling was done on bulk unsorted PBMCs, naive and antigen-experienced compartments could not be conclusively compared.

The CDR3 measures 18 amino acids from cysteine to phenylalanine. This entry keeps only the CDR3 DNA: 54 bases, framed from base 1. CDR1 and CDR2 are drawn from the germline V gene: LGHNA, YSLEER. V is shortened by 1 base, J by 8 bases, and the region joining them spans 23 bases. Notes on this clonotype: Its antigen is currently not known. Base qualities are not provided; no much larger clone lies one nucleotide away.

The sample was blood. The chain is encoded by TRBV4-3 joined to TRBJ1-4, with TRBD1 as a weak D call on 6 bases. This TCR was recovered from a man younger than 35 in good health. Read as DNA, the sequence is TGCGCCAGCAGCCAAGGATACAGGGTTGGTTCTTTTATCGAAAAACTGTTTTTT. This encodes CASSQGYRVGSFIEKLFF.